This TCR beta chain was documented in a study of cytomegalovirus exposure and HLA in healthy donors. In the PCR, 60 Vbeta and 13 Jbeta primers were used. Original processing notes: Later work found tens of millions of unique TCR beta chains, with about 10 million shared. Sequenced by immunoSEQ multiplex PCR; TCRdb stores in-frame clones only, minus some. That table furnishes V, J and clone size, whereas the DNA furnished D and trimming. The table lists about 110,000 clones, less than 70% of them singletons, with approximately 5.4% in the top ten. J lost 6 bases, V lost 6 bases, and 5 bases had no gene match. The CDR3 is 13 amino acids. Germline CDR1 SGHNT, CDR2 YENEEA.

The source is a woman in her 70s in good health and CMV-seropositive. V is TRBV11-3 and J is TRBJ2-7, with TRBD1 matching over 10 bases. Sequencing input: PBMCs. The CDR3 loop is CASRRGQGSEQYF. CDR3 coding DNA: TGTGCCAGCAGGCGGGGACAGGGGTCCGAGCAGTACTTC.